This T cell receptor (beta chain) was recorded in a study of control samples from healthy donors and cancer patients. The repertoire was sequenced with immunoSEQ multiplex PCR; TCRdb's copy has only in-frame clones and lacks some. This sample has 97,000 or so clones, with around 90% found just once. The germline V gene encodes CDR1 MGHRA and CDR2 YSYEKL. V dropped 3 bases and J dropped 2; count of bases not matched to a gene: 13. This CDR3 region has 17 residues. The rearrangement uses TRBV4-1 and TRBJ2-7, with 7 bases identical to TRBD2. The receptor's source is a woman between 18 and 30 years old in good health. Sequencing was performed on blood. The CDR3 DNA reads as TGCGCCAGCAGCCACGCCGGTGGGGGAGGGACTCCCTACGAGCAGTACTTC. It encodes CASSHAGGGGTPYEQYF.